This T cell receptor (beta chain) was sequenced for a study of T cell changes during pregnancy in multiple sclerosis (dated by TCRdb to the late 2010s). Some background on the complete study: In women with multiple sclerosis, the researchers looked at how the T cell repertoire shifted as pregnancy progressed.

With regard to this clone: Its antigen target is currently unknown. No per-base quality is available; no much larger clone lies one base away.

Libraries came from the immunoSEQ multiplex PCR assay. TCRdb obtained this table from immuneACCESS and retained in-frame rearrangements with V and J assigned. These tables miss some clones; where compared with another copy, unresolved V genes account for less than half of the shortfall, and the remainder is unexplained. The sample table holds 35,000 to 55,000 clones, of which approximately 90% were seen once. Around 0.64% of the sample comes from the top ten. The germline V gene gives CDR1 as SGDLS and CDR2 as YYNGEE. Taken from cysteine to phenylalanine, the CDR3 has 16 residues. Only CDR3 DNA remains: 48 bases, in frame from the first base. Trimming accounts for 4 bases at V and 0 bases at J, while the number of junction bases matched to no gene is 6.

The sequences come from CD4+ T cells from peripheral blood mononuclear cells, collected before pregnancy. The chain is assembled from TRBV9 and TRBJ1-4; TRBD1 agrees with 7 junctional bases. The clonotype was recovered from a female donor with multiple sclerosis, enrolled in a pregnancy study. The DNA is TGTGCCAGCAGCCCGGGACAGACAGCAACTAATGAAAAACTGTTTTTT. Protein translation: CASSPGQTATNEKLFF.